This T cell receptor (beta chain) is drawn from a study of PD-L1 blockade in urothelial cancer. Assay used: immunoSEQ multiplex PCR; TCRdb lists only in-frame clones, some missing. The sample yields about 80,000 clones, around 81% seen once. The time point is: pretreatment peripheral blood. The V segment lost 4 bases and the J segment 9 bases; nucleotides outside the gene matches: 13. The CDR3 length is 15 residues. Germline V gene sequence: CDR1 SGHTA, CDR2 FQGNSA. Here the sequenced sample was PBMCs, taken around atezolizumab (anti-PD-L1) treatment. This chain links TRBV7-2 with TRBJ2-7, with 9 nucleotides matching TRBD1. This TCR was sampled from a man aged 40-49 years with urothelial cancer. The CDR3 reads CASSSPGWTGAGQYF. CDR3 in DNA: TGTGCCAGCAGCTCCCCCGGATGGACAGGGGCGGGGCAGTACTTC. Full variable domain (remainder filled in from reference TRBV7-2 and TRBJ2-7): GAGVSQSPSNKVTEKGKDVELRCDPISGHTALYWYRQSLGQGLEFLIYFQGNSAPDKSGLPSDRFSAERTGGSVSTLTIQRTQQEDSAVYLCASSSPGWTGAGQYFGPGTRLTVT.